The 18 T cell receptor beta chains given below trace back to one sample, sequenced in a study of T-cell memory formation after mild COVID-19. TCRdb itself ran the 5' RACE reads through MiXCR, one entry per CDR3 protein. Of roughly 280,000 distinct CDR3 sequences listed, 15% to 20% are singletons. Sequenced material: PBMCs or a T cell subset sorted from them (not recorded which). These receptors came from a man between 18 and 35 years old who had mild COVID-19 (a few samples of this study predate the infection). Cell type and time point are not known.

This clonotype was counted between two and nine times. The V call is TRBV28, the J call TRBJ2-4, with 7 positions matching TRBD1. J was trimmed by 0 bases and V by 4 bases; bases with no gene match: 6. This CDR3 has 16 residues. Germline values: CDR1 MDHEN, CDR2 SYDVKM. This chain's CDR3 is CASSWTGYLAKNIQYF. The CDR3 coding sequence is TGTGCCAGCAGTTGGACAGGCTACTTAGCCAAAAACATTCAGTACTTC.

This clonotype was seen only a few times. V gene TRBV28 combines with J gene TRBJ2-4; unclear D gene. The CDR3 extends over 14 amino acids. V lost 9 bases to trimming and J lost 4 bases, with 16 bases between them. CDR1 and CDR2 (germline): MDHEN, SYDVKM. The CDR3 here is CASTPGYPKNIQYF. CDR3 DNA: TGTGCCAGTACACCTGGGTATCCAAAAAACATTCAGTACTTC.

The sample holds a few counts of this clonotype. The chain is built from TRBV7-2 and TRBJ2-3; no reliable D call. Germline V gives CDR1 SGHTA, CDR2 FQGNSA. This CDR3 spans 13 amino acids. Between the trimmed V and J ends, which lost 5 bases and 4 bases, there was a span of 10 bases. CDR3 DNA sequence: TGTGCCAGCAGCATCCCACACTCAGATACGCAGTATTTT. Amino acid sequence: CASSIPHSDTQYF.

The CDR3 DNA reads TGCAGCGTTGAATTTAGCGGGGGGGCAGACGGGGAGCTGTTTTTT. Residues: CSVEFSGGADGELFF. The gene calls are TRBV29-1 and TRBJ2-2; 11 bases align to TRBD2. Germline lookup yields CDR1 SQVTM and CDR2 ANQGSEA. CDR3 size: 15 residues. With 2 bases clipped from V and 7 bases from J, the junction kept 6 bases outside the gene matches.

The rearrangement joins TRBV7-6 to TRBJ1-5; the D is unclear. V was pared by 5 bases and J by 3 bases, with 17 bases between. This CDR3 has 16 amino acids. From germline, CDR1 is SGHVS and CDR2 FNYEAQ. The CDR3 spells CASSPGPGRDNQPQHF. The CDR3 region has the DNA TGTGCCAGCAGCCCCGGGCCGGGGAGGGACAATCAGCCCCAGCATTTT.

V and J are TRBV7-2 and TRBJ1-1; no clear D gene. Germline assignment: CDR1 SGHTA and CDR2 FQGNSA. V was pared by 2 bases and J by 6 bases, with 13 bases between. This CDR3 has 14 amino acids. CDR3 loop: CASSLLPGLAEAFF. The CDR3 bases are TGTGCCAGCAGCTTACTTCCCGGGTTGGCTGAAGCTTTCTTT.

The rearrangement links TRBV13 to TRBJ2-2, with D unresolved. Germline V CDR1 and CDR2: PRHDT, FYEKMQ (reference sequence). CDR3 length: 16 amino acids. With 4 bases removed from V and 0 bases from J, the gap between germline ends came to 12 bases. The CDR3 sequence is CASSSSGPPNTGELFF. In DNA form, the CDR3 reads TGTGCCAGCAGCTCATCCGGGCCCCCGAACACCGGGGAGCTGTTTTTT.

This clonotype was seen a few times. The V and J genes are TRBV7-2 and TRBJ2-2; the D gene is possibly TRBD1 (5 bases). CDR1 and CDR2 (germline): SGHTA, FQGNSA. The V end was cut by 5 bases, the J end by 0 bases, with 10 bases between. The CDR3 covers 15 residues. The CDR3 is CASSHRITNTGELFF. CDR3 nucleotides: TGTGCCAGCAGCCACAGGATTACGAACACCGGGGAGCTGTTTTTT.

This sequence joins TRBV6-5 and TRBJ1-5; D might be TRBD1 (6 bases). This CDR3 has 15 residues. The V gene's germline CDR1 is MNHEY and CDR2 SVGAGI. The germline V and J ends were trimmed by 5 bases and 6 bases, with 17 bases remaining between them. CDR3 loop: CASSLSAGARQPQHF. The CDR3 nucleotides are TGTGCCAGCAGTCTCTCAGCAGGGGCGCGTCAGCCCCAGCATTTT.

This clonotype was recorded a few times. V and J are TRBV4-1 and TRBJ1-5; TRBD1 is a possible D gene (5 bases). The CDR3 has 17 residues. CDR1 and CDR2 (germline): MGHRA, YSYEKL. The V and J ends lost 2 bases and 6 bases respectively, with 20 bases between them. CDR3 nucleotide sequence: TGCGCCAGCAGCCAACCCCGTGGAGGCGGTAGGGGTCAGCCCCAGCATTTT. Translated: CASSQPRGGGRGQPQHF.

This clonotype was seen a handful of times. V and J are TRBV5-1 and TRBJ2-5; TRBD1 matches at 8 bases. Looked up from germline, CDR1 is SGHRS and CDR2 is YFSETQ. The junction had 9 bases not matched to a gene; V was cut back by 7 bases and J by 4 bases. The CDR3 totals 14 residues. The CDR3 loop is CASGTQGAGETQYF. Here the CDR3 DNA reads TGCGCCAGCGGGACGCAGGGGGCAGGAGAGACCCAGTACTTC.

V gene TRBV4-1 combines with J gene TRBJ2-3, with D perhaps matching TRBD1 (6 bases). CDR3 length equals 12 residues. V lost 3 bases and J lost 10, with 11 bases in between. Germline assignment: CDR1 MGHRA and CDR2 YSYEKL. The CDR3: CASSHDQGPQYF. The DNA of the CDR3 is TGCGCCAGCAGCCACGACCAGGGGCCGCAGTATTTT.

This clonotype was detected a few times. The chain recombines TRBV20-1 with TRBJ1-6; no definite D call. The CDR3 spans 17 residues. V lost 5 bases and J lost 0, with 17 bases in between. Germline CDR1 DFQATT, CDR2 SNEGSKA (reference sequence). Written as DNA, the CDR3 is TGCAGTGCTGGGAGGGAGGGTCCGAGCTCCTATAATTCACCCCTCCACTTT. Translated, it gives CSAGREGPSSYNSPLHF.

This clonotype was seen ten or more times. DNA for the CDR3: TGTGCCTGGAGCGAAGGGACGGGGATTTTGGAAAAACTGTTTTTT. Translating gives CAWSEGTGILEKLFF. The V and J genes are TRBV30 and TRBJ1-4; D possibly corresponds to TRBD1 (5 bases). V was cut by 3 bases and J by 8 bases, with 19 bases left in between. CDR3 length: 15 residues. Germline loops: CDR1 GTSNPN, CDR2 SVGIG (reference sequence).

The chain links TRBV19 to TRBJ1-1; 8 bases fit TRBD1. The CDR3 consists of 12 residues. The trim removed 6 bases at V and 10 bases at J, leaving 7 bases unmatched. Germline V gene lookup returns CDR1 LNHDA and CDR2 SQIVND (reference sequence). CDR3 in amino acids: CASSLQGARAFF. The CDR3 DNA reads TGTGCCAGTAGCCTCCAGGGGGCGAGAGCTTTCTTT.

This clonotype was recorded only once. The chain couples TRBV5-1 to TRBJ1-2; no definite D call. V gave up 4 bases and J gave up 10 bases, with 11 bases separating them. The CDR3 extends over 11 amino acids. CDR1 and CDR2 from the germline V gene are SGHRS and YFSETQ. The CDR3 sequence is CASSNGPVYTF. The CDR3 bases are TGCGCCAGCAGCAACGGGCCTGTCTACACCTTC.

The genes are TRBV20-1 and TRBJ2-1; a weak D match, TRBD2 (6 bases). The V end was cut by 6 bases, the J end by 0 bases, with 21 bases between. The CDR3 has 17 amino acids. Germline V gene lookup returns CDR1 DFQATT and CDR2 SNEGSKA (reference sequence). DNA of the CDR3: TGCAGTGCGCGGGACCCGTCCTTCCAGAGCTCCTACAATGAGCAGTTCTTC. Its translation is CSARDPSFQSSYNEQFF.

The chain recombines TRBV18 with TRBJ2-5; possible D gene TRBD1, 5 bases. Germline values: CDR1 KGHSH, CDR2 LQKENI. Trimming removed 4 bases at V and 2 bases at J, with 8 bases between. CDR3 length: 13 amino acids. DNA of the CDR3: TGTGCCAGCTCACGGACATTTCAAGAGACCCAGTACTTC. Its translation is CASSRTFQETQYF.